This TCR beta chain emerged from a study of cytomegalovirus exposure and HLA in healthy donors. Study outcomes and limitations: Within an earlier analysis, most TCR beta V segments proved productive either about 87% or about 30% of the time. The classifier reportedly diagnosed cytomegalovirus status with high sensitivity and specificity.

This cohort consisted of healthy bone marrow donors. CDR3 length: 14 residues. Deletions cut 8 bases from V and 2 bases from J, with 16 bases between. Per germline, CDR1 MDHEN and CDR2 SYDVKM. Notes on this clone: Its antigen is not known.

The PCR had 60 Vbeta and 13 Jbeta primers. The data were produced by immunoSEQ multiplex PCR, yet TCRdb's version contains in-frame clones alone and is incomplete. Among some 150,000 clones listed, around 81% were seen once. This TCR was sampled from a woman in her twenties or thirties in good health and CMV-seropositive. This rearrangement joins TRBV28 to TRBJ2-7; a possible D gene is TRBD1 (5 bases). Sequencing was done on a sample of PBMCs. CDR3 protein: CASDEGVTPYEQYF. DNA for the CDR3: TGTGCCAGCGACGAAGGGGTAACCCCCTACGAGCAGTACTTC.